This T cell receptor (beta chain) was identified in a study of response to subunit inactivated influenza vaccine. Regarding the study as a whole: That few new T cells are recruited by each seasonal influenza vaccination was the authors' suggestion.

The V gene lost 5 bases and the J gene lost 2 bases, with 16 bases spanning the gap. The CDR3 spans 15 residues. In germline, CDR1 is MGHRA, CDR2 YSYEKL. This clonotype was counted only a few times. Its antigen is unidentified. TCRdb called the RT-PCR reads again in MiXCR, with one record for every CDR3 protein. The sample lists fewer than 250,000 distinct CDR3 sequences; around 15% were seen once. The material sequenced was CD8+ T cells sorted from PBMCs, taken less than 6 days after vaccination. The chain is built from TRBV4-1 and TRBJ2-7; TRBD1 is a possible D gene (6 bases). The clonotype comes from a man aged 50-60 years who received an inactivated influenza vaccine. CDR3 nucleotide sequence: TGCGCCAGCAGCTGGGACACGACCTTTACCTACGAGCAGTACTTC. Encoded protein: CASSWDTTFTYEQYF.